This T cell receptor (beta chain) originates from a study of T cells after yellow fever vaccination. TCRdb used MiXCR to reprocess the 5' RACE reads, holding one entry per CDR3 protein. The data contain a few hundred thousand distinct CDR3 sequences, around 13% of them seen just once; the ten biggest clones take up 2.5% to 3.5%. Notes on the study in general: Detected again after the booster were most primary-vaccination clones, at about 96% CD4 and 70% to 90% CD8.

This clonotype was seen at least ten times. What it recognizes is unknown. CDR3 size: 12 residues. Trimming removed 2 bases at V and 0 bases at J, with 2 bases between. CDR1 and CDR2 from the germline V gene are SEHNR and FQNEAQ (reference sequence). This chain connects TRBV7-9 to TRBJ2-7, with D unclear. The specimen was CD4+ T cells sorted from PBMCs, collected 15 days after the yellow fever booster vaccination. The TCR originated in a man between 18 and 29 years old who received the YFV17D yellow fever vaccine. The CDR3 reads CASSLYSYEQYF. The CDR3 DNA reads TGTGCCAGCAGCTTATACTCCTACGAGCAGTACTTC.